The next 17 T cell receptor beta chains were all read from a single sample in a study of CDR3 diversity in severe acne. TCRdb redid the calling of the PCR reads with MiXCR, one entry per CDR3 protein. Here the sample spans around 91,000 distinct CDR3 sequences, roughly 51% being singletons. The sequencing input was blood. The receptors were gathered from a male donor in good health, without acne.

This clonotype was recorded many times. This sequence joins TRBV30 and TRBJ1-2, with D hard to call. Trimming took 8 bases from V and 4 from J, leaving 8 bases between them. This CDR3 has 10 residues. Germline assignment: CDR1 GTSNPN and CDR2 SVGIG (reference sequence). Written as DNA, the CDR3 is TGTGCCAGCCCGGGCTATGGCTACACCTTC. It codes for CASPGYGYTF.

This clonotype was recorded many times. The chain uses TRBV27 and TRBJ2-1; TRBD2 aligns across 10 bases. CDR3 length: 15 residues. J lost 6 bases, V lost 5 bases, and 7 bases had no gene match. Germline CDR1 reads MNHEY; CDR2 reads SMNVEV (reference sequence). In nucleotides, the CDR3 is TGTGCCAGCAGTCGTAGCGGGAGGTTCCCCAATGAGCAGTTCTTC. Amino acid sequence: CASSRSGRFPNEQFF.

The chain employs TRBV12-3 or TRBV12-4 and TRBJ2-5; 8 positions match TRBD2. The CDR3 extends over 12 amino acids. Germline trimming cut 3 bases from V and 9 bases from J; bases unmatched to any gene: 3. The CDR3 bases are TGTGCCAGCAGTTTTCCTAGCGGGTCCCAGTACTTC. Protein: CASSFPSGSQYF.

V gene TRBV20-1 combines with J gene TRBJ2-5, with TRBD1 matching 9 bases. Germline CDR1 and CDR2: DFQATT and SNEGSKA (reference sequence). The ends lost 5 bases at V and 4 bases at J; junction bases unmatched: 8. The CDR3 spans 14 residues. Here the CDR3 reads CSAGKTGGRETQYF. As DNA, the CDR3 is TGCAGTGCTGGAAAGACAGGGGGGAGAGAGACCCAGTACTTC.

V and J are TRBV6-5 and TRBJ1-1; D may be TRBD1 (5 bases). Germline V gene data show CDR1 as MNHEY and CDR2 as SVGAGI. Trimming removed 10 bases from V and 6 bases from J, with 12 bases in between. This CDR3 spans 11 amino acids. CDR3 coding DNA: TGTGCCACCCGGGACCCCCCTGAAGCTTTCTTT. It codes for CATRDPPEAFF.

This rearrangement joins TRBV6-6 to TRBJ1-5; 10 bases are shared with TRBD1. Trimming cost V 2 bases and J 4 bases; bases outside gene matches: 8. The germline V gene has CDR1 MNHNY and CDR2 SVGAGI (reference sequence). CDR3 length equals 17 residues. CDR3 amino acids: CASSYAWTGGENQPQHF. The CDR3, as DNA: TGTGCCAGCAGTTACGCATGGACAGGGGGGGAAAATCAGCCCCAGCATTTT.

V usage is TRBV7-2 and J usage is TRBJ1-6, with D hard to call. The CDR3 contains 18 residues. Germline CDR1 SGHTA, CDR2 FQGNSA. V dropped 0 bases and J dropped 9 bases, with 21 bases sitting between them. CDR3 coding DNA: TGTGCCAGCAGCTTAGCGCTTACGGGAGGTGGGGTAGGTTCACCCCTCCACTTT. This gives the protein CASSLALTGGGVGSPLHF. Based on the CDR3 plus reference TRBV7-2 and TRBJ1-6, the full variable domain is GAGVSQSPSNKVTEKGKDVELRCDPISGHTALYWYRQSLGQGLEFLIYFQGNSAPDKSGLPSDRFSAERTGGSVSTLTIQRTQQEDSAVYLCASSLALTGGGVGSPLHFGNGTRLTVT.

This clonotype was recorded only once. J is TRBJ1-5 and V is TRBV20-1; D is ambiguous. Trimming stripped 6 bases from V and 7 bases from J, with 13 bases between. Germline lookup yields CDR1 DFQATT and CDR2 SNEGSKA (reference sequence). There are 12 residues in the CDR3. The DNA for the CDR3 is TGCAGTGCCGTCCATTCGGGACAGCCCCAGCATTTT. Amino acid sequence: CSAVHSGQPQHF.

V and J are TRBV10-3 and TRBJ1-2; 9 nucleotides align to TRBD1. J was trimmed by 7 bases and V by 3 bases; bases with no gene match: 12. The CDR3 totals 16 residues. Germline assignment: CDR1 ENHRY and CDR2 SYGVKD. CDR3: CAISESPGQGLGGYTF. The CDR3 nucleotides read TGTGCCATCAGTGAATCCCCGGGACAGGGCTTAGGTGGCTACACCTTC.

Concerning this clonotype itself: This may be a read error: a much more frequent sequence differs by one nucleotide. Because it lacks the conserved phenylalanine or tryptophan at the end, this CDR3 is likely a read error. The chain carries TRBV28 and TRBJ1-6; unclear D gene. V shed 1 base and J shed 6 bases, with 1 base lying between them. CDR1 MDHEN and CDR2 SYDVKM come from the germline V gene. CDR3 size: 12 residues. CDR3 DNA sequence: TGTGCCAGCAGTTTATCTAATTCACCCCTCCACCTT. It specifies CASSLSNSPLHL.

A word on this clonotype: Likely a read error: the CDR3 ends without its conserved phenylalanine or tryptophan. No DNA is shown, since the ends of the CDR3 on it are uncertain; the CDR3 is the one TCRdb lists. The chain's CDR3 is CASSLIENYV. V and J are TRBV11-2 and TRBJ1-4. Germline V CDR1 and CDR2: SGHAT, FQNNGV. Inclusive of both ends, the CDR3 amounts to 10 amino acids.

This clonotype has a count of ten or more. This chain connects TRBV27 to TRBJ1-1; D is possibly TRBD1 (6 bases). Per the germline V gene, CDR1 is MNHEY and CDR2 is SMNVEV (reference sequence). This CDR3 region has 14 residues. V lost 6 bases, J lost 7 bases, and 18 bases lay in between. This chain's CDR3 is CASSSDRTAFEAFF. The CDR3 region has the DNA TGTGCCAGCAGCTCCGACAGGACAGCCTTTGAAGCTTTCTTT.

The rearrangement links TRBV7-2 to TRBJ2-5; either TRBD1 or TRBD2 may fit D (5 bases each). This CDR3 has 15 amino acids. Germline assignment: CDR1 SGHTA and CDR2 FQGNSA. Trimming stripped 3 bases from V and 11 bases from J, with 22 bases between. The CDR3 region has the DNA TGTGCCAGCAGCTTCAGCGGCGGCCCCTTCAGGGAGCAGTACTTC. Translated, it gives CASSFSGGPFREQYF.

The rearrangement links TRBV10-2 to TRBJ1-1; D gene uncertain. V gave up 3 bases and J gave up 2 bases, with 10 bases separating them. CDR1 is WSHSY and CDR2 is SAAADI in the germline V gene. The CDR3 is 14 amino acids. CDR3 nucleotide sequence: TGCGCCAGCAGTGATCCTTCGGGAAACACTGAAGCTTTCTTT. It yields the protein CASSDPSGNTEAFF.

In this sample, this clonotype is medium-sized. The chain couples TRBV7-9 to TRBJ2-7; the D gene is possibly TRBD1 (5 bases). Germline loops: CDR1 SEHNR, CDR2 FQNEAQ (reference sequence). Trimming left V 0 bases short and J 4 bases short, with 13 bases between. The CDR3 length is 15 residues. CDR3 nucleotides: TGTGCCAGCAGCTTAGCTGCAGGGCCGTCGTACGAGCAGTACTTC. This codes for CASSLAAGPSYEQYF.

This clonotype was picked up a small number of times. The chain links TRBV7-2 to TRBJ1-5, with D possibly being TRBD1 (5 bases). CDR1 and CDR2 from the germline V gene are SGHTA and FQGNSA. The CDR3 spans 16 residues. V lost 0 bases and J 1 base, leaving 10 bases between the germline ends. DNA of the CDR3: TGTGCCAGCAGCTTAGCCGGGGGAGGAAGCAATCAGCCCCAGCATTTT. This sequence encodes CASSLAGGGSNQPQHF.

Ten or more counts support this clonotype. The chain links TRBV5-1 to TRBJ2-3; the match to TRBD2 covers 16 bases. This CDR3 contains 18 residues. Germline loops: CDR1 SGHRS, CDR2 YFSETQ. J was trimmed by 2 bases and V by 0 bases; bases with no gene match: 3. Here the CDR3 reads CASSLEGLAGGYTDTQYF. In DNA form, the CDR3 reads TGCGCCAGCAGCTTGGAGGGACTAGCGGGGGGGTACACAGATACGCAGTATTTT.